The T cell receptor (beta chain) described here comes from a study of blood T cells in healthy people across ages. Findings and caveats of the study: Getting older went along with TCR beta diversity per million T cells dropping roughly linearly.

A second about 7 to 12 cycle PCR used barcoded and J-beta primers. The template-switch adaptor, which had 12 random nucleotides, put a tag on each cDNA molecule. TCRdb re-called the 5' RACE reads through MiXCR, storing one row per CDR3 protein. Altogether around 800,000 distinct CDR3 sequences are present, about half being singletons, with the ten largest covering about a sixth. Between the trimmed V and J ends, which lost 6 bases and 4 bases, there was a span of 14 bases. The CDR3 has 14 amino acids. CDR1 is SNHLY and CDR2 is FYNNEI in the germline V gene. This clonotype was observed at least ten times. Its antigen is not identified.

Sequenced material: blood. The chain is built from TRBV2 and TRBJ2-3; no clear D. The source is a man of 80 years or more in good health. This CDR3 is CASSVSAGADTQYF. CDR3 DNA: TGTGCCAGCAGCGTCAGCGCTGGGGCAGATACGCAGTATTTT.